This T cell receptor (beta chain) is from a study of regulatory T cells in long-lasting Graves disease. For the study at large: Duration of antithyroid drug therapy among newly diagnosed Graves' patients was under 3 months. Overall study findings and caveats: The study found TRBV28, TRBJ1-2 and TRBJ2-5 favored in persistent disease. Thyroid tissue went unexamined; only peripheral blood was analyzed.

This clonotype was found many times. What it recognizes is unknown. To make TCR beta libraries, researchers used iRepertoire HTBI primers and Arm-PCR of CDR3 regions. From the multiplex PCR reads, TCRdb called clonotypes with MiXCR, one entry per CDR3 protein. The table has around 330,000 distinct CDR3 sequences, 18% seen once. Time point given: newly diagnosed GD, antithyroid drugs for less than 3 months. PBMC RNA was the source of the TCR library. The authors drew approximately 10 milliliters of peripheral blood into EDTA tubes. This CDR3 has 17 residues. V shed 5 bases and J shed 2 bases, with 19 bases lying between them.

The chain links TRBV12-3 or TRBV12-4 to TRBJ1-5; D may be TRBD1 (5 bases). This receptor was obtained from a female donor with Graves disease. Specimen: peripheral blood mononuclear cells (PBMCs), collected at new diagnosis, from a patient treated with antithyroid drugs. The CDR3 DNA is TGTGCCAGCAGTCCCGGGACTCCGAAGGATGGCAATCAGCCCCAGCATTTT. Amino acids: CASSPGTPKDGNQPQHF.